This is a list of T cell receptor beta chains from one sample in a study of early T cells in non-severe SARS-CoV-2 infection. TCRdb redid the calling of the 5' RACE reads with MiXCR, one entry per CDR3 protein. The sample contains about 19,000 distinct CDR3 sequences, approximately 4% of which appear only once. The specimen was whole blood. These receptors were obtained from an adult who was a healthcare worker with PCR-confirmed SARS-CoV-2 infection or an uninfected control (not recorded which). The CDR3 runs from the conserved cysteine through the conserved F or W. The D gene is left open where the match is weak. Part of the rows lack a size; the others show once, few, many or a class for expanded clones.

d_gene: -; abundance: many; v_gene: TRBV7-2; j_gene: TRBJ2-3; CDR3aa: CASSLDGGRTQYF; CDR3nt: TGTGCCAGCAGCTTAGACGGGGGTAGAACGCAGTATTTT
d_gene: -; abundance: many; v_gene: TRBV20-1; j_gene: TRBJ2-1; CDR3aa: CSALDSTNEQFF; CDR3nt: TGCAGTGCCCTCGATTCCACCAATGAGCAGTTCTTC
d_gene: -; abundance: many; v_gene: TRBV19; j_gene: TRBJ1-2; CDR3aa: CASSSRWGGYTF; CDR3nt: TGTGCCAGTAGTTCCAGATGGGGAGGCTACACCTTC
d_gene: -; abundance: many; v_gene: TRBV7-2; j_gene: TRBJ1-1; CDR3aa: CASSLHGSNTEAFF; CDR3nt: TGTGCCAGCAGCTTACATGGGTCGAACACTGAAGCTTTCTTT
d_gene: -; abundance: many; v_gene: TRBV6-1; j_gene: TRBJ1-3; CDR3aa: CASSGPSGNTIYF; CDR3nt: TGTGCCAGCAGTGGTCCCTCTGGAAACACCATATATTTT
d_gene: -; abundance: many; v_gene: TRBV4-2; j_gene: TRBJ2-5; CDR3aa: CASSTGLPSEGETQYF; CDR3nt: TGTGCCAGCAGCACCGGACTGCCCTCCGAGGGGGAGACCCAGTACTTC
d_gene: -; abundance: many; v_gene: TRBV6-1; j_gene: TRBJ1-2; CDR3aa: CASSELKEIYGYTF; CDR3nt: TGTGCCAGCAGTGAACTAAAAGAGATCTATGGCTACACCTTC
d_gene: -; abundance: many; v_gene: TRBV7-2; j_gene: TRBJ2-7; CDR3aa: CASSVTRGPYEQYF; CDR3nt: TGTGCCAGCAGCGTGACGAGGGGCCCCTACGAGCAGTACTTC
d_gene: -; abundance: many; v_gene: TRBV7-8; j_gene: TRBJ2-1; CDR3aa: CASSPSGPLNEQFF; CDR3nt: TGTGCCAGCAGCCCGTCCGGCCCGCTAAATGAGCAGTTCTTC
d_gene: TRBD1; abundance: many; v_gene: TRBV12-3/TRBV12-4; j_gene: TRBJ1-2; CDR3aa: CASHPGRLRGLEDGYTF; CDR3nt: TGTGCCTCCCACCCAGGCCGCCTCAGGGGGCTAGAGGATGGCTACACCTTC
d_gene: -; abundance: many; v_gene: TRBV7-9; j_gene: TRBJ1-6; CDR3aa: CASSLDLLPHRINSPLHF; CDR3nt: TGTGCCAGCAGCTTGGATTTATTACCCCACAGAATTAATTCACCCCTCCACTTT
d_gene: -; abundance: many; v_gene: TRBV21-1; j_gene: TRBJ2-2; CDR3aa: CASSKSRIPSANTGELFF; CDR3nt: TGTGCCAGCAGCAAATCTCGTATCCCGTCCGCGAACACCGGGGAGCTGTTTTTT
d_gene: -; abundance: -; v_gene: TRBV20-1; j_gene: TRBJ2-2; CDR3aa: CSARWNTGELFF; CDR3nt: TGCAGTGCTAGGTGGAACACCGGGGAGCTGTTTTTT
d_gene: TRBD1; abundance: many; v_gene: TRBV18; j_gene: TRBJ1-2; CDR3aa: CASSPLGTGYGYTF; CDR3nt: TGTGCCAGCTCACCACTTGGGACAGGCTATGGCTACACCTTC
d_gene: -; abundance: medium-sized; v_gene: TRBV6-6; j_gene: TRBJ1-5; CDR3aa: CASSYTVGQTTSNQPQHF; CDR3nt: TGTGCCAGCAGTTACACCGTAGGACAGACCACTAGCAATCAGCCCCAGCATTTT
d_gene: -; abundance: many; v_gene: TRBV12-3/TRBV12-4; j_gene: TRBJ1-1; CDR3aa: CASSLAGHRSNTEAFF; CDR3nt: TGTGCCAGCAGTTTGGCGGGACACCGATCGAACACTGAAGCTTTCTTT
d_gene: -; abundance: many; v_gene: TRBV20-1; j_gene: TRBJ2-7; CDR3aa: CSATPAEDYEQYF; CDR3nt: TGCAGTGCGACCCCGGCGGAAGACTACGAGCAGTACTTC
d_gene: TRBD1; abundance: many; v_gene: TRBV28; j_gene: TRBJ2-2; CDR3aa: CASSPRQGRNTGELFF; CDR3nt: TGTGCCAGCAGTCCTCGACAGGGGAGGAACACCGGGGAGCTGTTTTTT
d_gene: -; abundance: many; v_gene: TRBV20-1; j_gene: TRBJ1-5; CDR3aa: CSAREIQGMNQPQHF; CDR3nt: TGCAGTGCTAGAGAGATACAGGGAATGAATCAGCCCCAGCATTTT
d_gene: -; abundance: many; v_gene: TRBV20-1; j_gene: TRBJ1-2; CDR3aa: CSASHPRGVNYGYTF; CDR3nt: TGCAGTGCTAGCCACCCCCGGGGAGTAAACTATGGCTACACCTTC
d_gene: -; abundance: many; v_gene: TRBV10-3; j_gene: TRBJ2-1; CDR3aa: CAINAGVEQFF; CDR3nt: TGTGCCATCAATGCAGGGGTTGAGCAGTTCTTC
d_gene: -; abundance: many; v_gene: TRBV6-1; j_gene: TRBJ2-1; CDR3aa: CASSGYRSAEQFF; CDR3nt: TGTGCCAGCAGTGGTTACAGGAGCGCTGAGCAGTTCTTC
d_gene: -; abundance: many; v_gene: TRBV20-1; j_gene: TRBJ2-3; CDR3aa: CSAGGATDTQYF; CDR3nt: TGCAGTGCTGGCGGGGCCACAGATACGCAGTATTTT
d_gene: -; abundance: many; v_gene: TRBV12-3/TRBV12-4; j_gene: TRBJ1-1; CDR3aa: CASSLWGRWAFF; CDR3nt: TGTGCCAGCAGTTTATGGGGCCGGTGGGCTTTCTTT
d_gene: TRBD1; abundance: many; v_gene: TRBV5-1; j_gene: TRBJ1-2; CDR3aa: CASSSNVQGRGGYTF; CDR3nt: TGCGCCAGCAGCTCAAACGTACAGGGGAGGGGTGGCTACACCTTC
d_gene: -; abundance: many; v_gene: TRBV9; j_gene: TRBJ1-5; CDR3aa: CASSFRDGYNQPQHF; CDR3nt: TGTGCCAGCAGCTTCCGGGACGGCTACAATCAGCCCCAGCATTTT
d_gene: -; abundance: many; v_gene: TRBV10-3; j_gene: TRBJ1-2; CDR3aa: CAISVIGRDGYTF; CDR3nt: TGTGCCATCAGTGTAATAGGTCGCGATGGCTACACCTTC
d_gene: -; abundance: many; v_gene: TRBV11-2; j_gene: TRBJ2-1; CDR3aa: CASSLLLLWSGEQFF; CDR3nt: TGTGCCAGCAGCTTACTCCTCCTATGGTCTGGTGAGCAGTTCTTC
d_gene: TRBD1; abundance: many; v_gene: TRBV10-2; j_gene: TRBJ1-1; CDR3aa: CASSVTPSTGATAF; CDR3nt: TGCGCCAGCAGTGTAACGCCTTCCACAGGGGCCACCGCCTTT
d_gene: TRBD2; abundance: medium-sized; v_gene: TRBV11-2; j_gene: TRBJ2-2; CDR3aa: CASSQTSANTGELFF; CDR3nt: TGTGCCAGCAGCCAGACTAGCGCGAACACCGGGGAGCTGTTTTTT
d_gene: -; abundance: many; v_gene: TRBV29-1; j_gene: TRBJ1-1; CDR3aa: CSFERGATRVAFF; CDR3nt: TGCAGCTTCGAACGGGGGGCCACGAGGGTTGCTTTCTTT
d_gene: -; abundance: many; v_gene: TRBV18; j_gene: TRBJ1-1; CDR3aa: CASSPDGPYTEAFF; CDR3nt: TGTGCCAGCTCCCCCGATGGCCCCTACACTGAAGCTTTCTTT
d_gene: TRBD2; abundance: many; v_gene: TRBV7-2; j_gene: TRBJ2-3; CDR3aa: CASSLRLAEADTQYF; CDR3nt: TGTGCCAGCAGCTTACGGCTAGCGGAGGCAGATACGCAGTATTTT
d_gene: -; abundance: many; v_gene: TRBV5-6; j_gene: TRBJ1-2; CDR3aa: CASSLAHRQVGSDGYTF; CDR3nt: TGTGCCAGCAGCTTGGCCCACAGACAGGTCGGGTCCGATGGCTACACCTTC